These 32 T cell receptor beta chains were sequenced from one sample in a study of T cells in Graves' hyperthyroidism and ophthalmopathy. Template material for amplifying TCR beta CDR3 regions consisted of RNA transcripts. Carried out on the TCR CDR3, a first-round RT-PCR used the HTBI primer set. TCRdb processed the multiplex PCR reads anew with MiXCR; each CDR3 protein has one entry. There are around 450,000 distinct CDR3 sequences in the sample; 15% to 17% occur only once, and approximately 14% lies in the top ten. What was sequenced was blood. These TCRs come from a woman between 18 and 30 years old with Graves' hyperthyroidism.

This clonotype was observed at least ten times. The genes are TRBV11-2 and TRBJ2-1; tentative D call: TRBD1 (6 bases). V shed 4 bases and J shed 5 bases, with 18 bases lying between them. CDR1 is SGHAT and CDR2 is FQNNGV in the germline V gene. The CDR3 spans 16 residues. Written as DNA, the CDR3 is TGTGCCAGCAGCTCACAAGACAGGACAAAAGACAATGAGCAGTTCTTC. This encodes CASSSQDRTKDNEQFF.

This clonotype has a count of ten or more. The V gene is TRBV20-1, the J gene TRBJ1-5; tentative D call: TRBD1 (6 bases). The CDR3 runs 13 residues. With 6 bases removed from V and 2 bases from J, the gap between germline ends came to 11 bases. CDR1 is DFQATT and CDR2 is SNEGSKA in the germline V gene (reference sequence). In nucleotides, the CDR3 is TGCAGTGCAGGGGGTAGGGGCAATCAGCCCCAGCATTTT. It yields the protein CSAGGRGNQPQHF.

This clonotype was seen repeatedly, ten times or more. The rearrangement uses TRBV28 and TRBJ2-3; TRBD1 aligns across 7 bases. CDR3 length: 17 amino acids. After removal of 3 bases from V and 6 bases from J, the junction contained 15 bases not matched to a gene. CDR1 is MDHEN and CDR2 is SYDVKM in the germline V gene. CDR3 loop: CASSLVNRGTMRDTQYF. The CDR3 region has the DNA TGTGCCAGCAGTTTGGTAAACAGGGGAACCATGAGGGATACGCAGTATTTT.

This clonotype was found many times. V usage is TRBV15 and J usage is TRBJ2-3; a possible D gene is TRBD2 (6 bases). This CDR3 comprises 15 residues. Germline V CDR1 and CDR2: LNHNV, YYDKDF (reference sequence). V shed 0 bases and J shed 1 base, with 8 bases lying between them. This CDR3 is CATSRDWRGTDTQYF. Written as DNA, the CDR3 is TGTGCCACCAGCAGAGATTGGAGGGGCACAGATACGCAGTATTTT.

There are a few counts of this clonotype. The V call is TRBV12-3 or TRBV12-4, the J call TRBJ1-2; D may be TRBD1 (5 bases). This CDR3 is 13 amino acids long. The germline V and J ends were trimmed by 1 base and 4 bases, with 7 bases remaining between them. This CDR3 is CASSLVQAYGYTF. CDR3 coding DNA: TGTGCCAGCAGTTTAGTACAGGCCTATGGCTACACCTTC.

V is TRBV12-3 or TRBV12-4 and J is TRBJ2-5; D is possibly TRBD1 or TRBD2 (5 bases each). Trimming cost V 5 bases and J 0 bases, with 16 bases left between them. There are 16 residues in the CDR3. The CDR3 DNA is TGTGCCAGCAGTCCCGACGGGACGGGAAACCAAGAGACCCAGTACTTC. This gives the protein CASSPDGTGNQETQYF.

This clonotype was recorded many times. The chain uses TRBV5-4 and TRBJ2-7; D is possibly TRBD2 (6 bases). CDR1 is SGHNT, CDR2 YYREEE, per germline (reference sequence). This CDR3 region has 16 residues. The V gene lost 4 bases and the J gene lost 7 bases, with 24 bases spanning the gap. CDR3 sequence reads: CASSSLSGTDFGEQYF. Here the CDR3 DNA reads TGTGCCAGCAGCAGCCTCTCCGGGACTGACTTCGGAGAGCAGTACTTC.

The J gene is TRBJ1-2, the V gene TRBV7-2; perhaps TRBD1 as D (5 bases). Germline loops: CDR1 SGHTA, CDR2 FQGNSA. This CDR3 is 14 amino acids long. The V end lost 4 bases, the J end lost 8 bases, and 17 bases lay between the germline ends. DNA of the CDR3: TGTGCCAGCAGCTCCGACCGGGGGGTAAGAGGCTACACCTTC. It translates to CASSSDRGVRGYTF.

This chain links TRBV7-9 with TRBJ2-5, with D perhaps matching TRBD1 or TRBD2 (5 bases each). The CDR3 is 15 residues long. Germline values: CDR1 SEHNR, CDR2 FQNEAQ (reference sequence). V was shortened by 5 bases and J by 2 bases, with 15 bases between the two germline ends. The CDR3 loop is CASSKKGTDQETQYF. The CDR3 DNA reads as TGTGCCAGCAGCAAAAAAGGGACGGATCAAGAGACCCAGTACTTC.

This clonotype was detected ten times or more. The chain joins TRBV14 to TRBJ2-1; TRBD2 matches 12 bases. Trimming removed 5 bases from V and 9 bases from J; junction bases left unmatched: 8. The length of the CDR3 is 15 residues. Germline CDR1 SGHDN, CDR2 FVKESK. The CDR3 loop is CASSAQLAGGIEQFF. The DNA of the CDR3 is TGTGCCAGCAGCGCCCAACTAGCGGGAGGTATTGAGCAGTTCTTC.

This clonotype was seen a handful of times. The rearrangement links TRBV2 to TRBJ2-7; weak D call: TRBD2 (6 bases). Deletions cut 7 bases from V and 2 bases from J, with 15 bases between. The CDR3 length is 14 residues. CDR1 and CDR2 from the germline V gene are SNHLY and FYNNEI. CDR3 coding DNA: TGTGCCAGCAAAAAACTAGCCTCGGCCTACGAGCAGTACTTC. Its protein is CASKKLASAYEQYF.

This clonotype was picked up many times. V and J are TRBV7-2 and TRBJ1-1; the D gene is possibly TRBD1 (5 bases). CDR1 and CDR2 (germline): SGHTA, FQGNSA. Trimming took off 5 bases at V and 9 bases at J, with 16 bases between the two ends. The CDR3 consists of 13 residues. CDR3 sequence (DNA): TGTGCCAGCAGCCGATCTGACAGTCGTCAAGCTTTCTTT. Translating it yields CASSRSDSRQAFF.

The chain links TRBV6-4 to TRBJ2-7; no clear D. This CDR3 has 15 residues. Germline V lookup: CDR1 MRHNA, CDR2 SNTAGT. V was shortened by 6 bases and J by 3 bases, with 18 bases between the two germline ends. The CDR3: CASRSQENDIYEQYF. The CDR3 DNA sequence: TGTGCCAGCAGATCCCAGGAAAACGACATCTACGAGCAGTACTTC.

Many counts were recorded for this clonotype. The chain is built from TRBV7-3 and TRBJ2-3; maybe TRBD2 (6 bases). V dropped 0 bases and J dropped 4 bases, with 8 bases sitting between them. The germline V gene has CDR1 SGHTA and CDR2 FQGTGA. The CDR3 runs 14 residues. The CDR3 nucleotides read TGTGCCAGCAGCTTAACCGGGGGAGCAGATACGCAGTATTTT. This sequence encodes CASSLTGGADTQYF.

There are a few counts of this clonotype. Here the CDR3 reads CASSPGGPPEKLFF. In nucleotides, the CDR3 is TGCGCCAGCAGCCCGGGAGGTCCGCCTGAAAAACTGTTTTTT. The rearrangement uses TRBV5-1 and TRBJ1-4; D is undetermined. V was clipped by 4 bases and J by 7 bases, with 14 bases between them. CDR1 and CDR2 from the germline V gene are SGHRS and YFSETQ. The CDR3 is made up of 14 amino acids.

This clonotype was seen repeatedly, ten times or more. The chain links TRBV7-3 to TRBJ2-3; no clear D. This CDR3 contains 15 residues. Trimming shortened V by 2 bases and J by 1 base, and 10 bases separated the two germline ends. CDR1 and CDR2 (germline): SGHTA, FQGTGA. In nucleotides, the CDR3 is TGTGCCAGCAGCTTAGGGCAGGTCGGCACAGATACGCAGTATTTT. Protein sequence: CASSLGQVGTDTQYF. Drawing the rest from reference TRBV7-3 and TRBJ2-3, the complete variable domain is GAGVSQTPSNKVTEKGKYVELRCDPISGHTALYWYRQSLGQGPEFLIYFQGTGAADDSGLPNDRFFAVRPEGSVSTLKIQRTERGDSAVYLCASSLGQVGTDTQYFGPGTRLTVL.

This clonotype was found a few times. This sequence joins TRBV7-2 and TRBJ1-2, with D unresolved. The V and J ends lost 3 bases and 8 bases respectively, with 13 bases between them. The CDR3 runs to 13 residues. CDR1 is SGHTA, CDR2 FQGNSA, per germline. The CDR3 is CASSFGSLLGYTF. As DNA, the CDR3 is TGTGCCAGCAGCTTTGGTAGCCTCTTAGGCTACACCTTC.

This chain connects TRBV20-1 to TRBJ1-5; D unresolved. Germline values: CDR1 DFQATT, CDR2 SNEGSKA (reference sequence). The CDR3 is 15 amino acids. V lost 3 bases and J 0 bases, leaving 12 bases between the germline ends. CDR3 nucleotides: TGCAGTGCTAGTGAGCAGTCTTATAGCAATCAGCCCCAGCATTTT. Its protein product is CSASEQSYSNQPQHF.

This clonotype was counted once. The chain uses TRBV9 and TRBJ1-5, with 7 bases that match TRBD1. The CDR3 loop spans 15 amino acids. CDR1 SGDLS and CDR2 YYNGEE come from the germline V gene. The V and J ends lost 3 bases and 4 bases, in that order; junction bases with no gene match: 7. The CDR3 DNA sequence: TGTGCCAGCAGCGGACAGGGCTTTGGGAATCAGCCCCAGCATTTT. Amino acid sequence: CASSGQGFGNQPQHF.

In its sample, this clonotype was seen many times. The chain links TRBV6-2 or TRBV6-3 to TRBJ1-6; possible D gene TRBD1, 5 bases. Germline V CDR1 and CDR2: MNHEY, SVGEGT. Trimming removed 7 bases at V and 8 bases at J, with 15 bases between. This CDR3 is 14 amino acids long. CDR3 DNA sequence: TGTGCCAGCATAATCCGGCCGGGGCATTCACCCCTCCACTTT. Translation: CASIIRPGHSPLHF.

This clonotype was seen repeatedly, ten times or more. The chain combines TRBV7-3 with TRBJ2-3; D unresolved. Germline V CDR1 and CDR2: SGHTA, FQGTGA. Trimming shortened V by 3 bases and J by 0 bases, and 10 bases separated the two germline ends. The CDR3 contains 15 residues. The CDR3 is CASSFGGGSTDTQYF. CDR3 sequence (DNA): TGTGCCAGCAGCTTTGGCGGTGGTAGCACAGATACGCAGTATTTT.

The genes are TRBV10-1 and TRBJ1-2, with D unclear. Trimming removed 3 bases at V and 3 bases at J, with 8 bases between. The V gene's germline CDR1 is WNHNN and CDR2 SYGVQD (reference sequence). The CDR3 is made up of 13 amino acids. CDR3 in DNA: TGCGCCAGCAGTGAAACCATCGACTATGGCTACACCTTC. As protein: CASSETIDYGYTF.

In its sample, this clonotype was seen once. V gene TRBV28 combines with J gene TRBJ1-1; D is undetermined. V was pared by 6 bases and J by 10 bases, with 21 bases between. The CDR3 sequence is 14 residues long. The germline V gene has CDR1 MDHEN and CDR2 SYDVKM. Here the CDR3 DNA reads TGTGCCAGCAGCCAAACTCGGACGGCCCCGATAGCTTTCTTT. This sequence encodes CASSQTRTAPIAFF.

This clonotype showed up just a few times. The rearrangement joins TRBV5-6 to TRBJ2-5; tentatively, D is TRBD1 (7 bases). The CDR3 sequence is 14 residues long. CDR1 and CDR2 from the germline V gene are SGHDT and YYEEEE. Trimming removed 4 bases from V and 1 base from J, with 11 bases in between. In DNA form, the CDR3 reads TGTGCCAGCAGCGCCAGGGGGGTCCAAGAGACCCAGTACTTC. This encodes CASSARGVQETQYF.

This clonotype was seen only once. The CDR3 DNA reads TGTGCCAGTAGTATTCCTGTTGTTGGAGGACAGGGGGCTGTAAGGACTGAAGCTTTCTTT. It yields the protein CASSIPVVGGQGAVRTEAFF. The chain has TRBV19 and TRBJ1-1; 11 bases match TRBD1. Germline V gene data show CDR1 as LNHDA and CDR2 as SQIVND (reference sequence). V lost 3 bases to trimming and J lost 5 bases; unmatched junction nucleotides: 20. The CDR3 is 20 residues long.

This clonotype was counted many times. The gene calls are TRBV28 and TRBJ2-7; D gene uncertain. The CDR3 is 14 amino acids. Germline CDR1 and CDR2: MDHEN and SYDVKM. V lost 6 bases and J 2 bases, leaving 14 bases between the germline ends. The CDR3 DNA is TGTGCCAGCAGCCCATCAAGGAGCCCCTACGAGCAGTACTTC. It is translated as CASSPSRSPYEQYF.

This chain joins TRBV11-1 and TRBJ2-7, with 10 bases fitting TRBD2. Germline-derived CDR1 and CDR2 are SGHAT and FQDESV (reference sequence). Germline trimming cut 4 bases from V and 5 bases from J; bases unmatched to any gene: 14. The CDR3 runs 17 residues. This CDR3 is CASSSSRASGRGHEQYF. The CDR3 DNA follows: TGTGCCAGCAGCTCCTCGCGGGCTAGCGGGAGAGGCCACGAGCAGTACTTC.

The sample holds many counts of this clonotype. The rearrangement uses TRBV10-3 and TRBJ2-7; D is unclear. V was shortened by 5 bases and J by 2 bases, with 16 bases between the two germline ends. Germline V gene lookup returns CDR1 ENHRY and CDR2 SYGVKD. The length of the CDR3 is 15 residues. CDR3 in amino acids: CAISQKGSSTYEQYF. CDR3 DNA sequence: TGTGCCATCAGTCAGAAGGGCAGTAGTACCTACGAGCAGTACTTC.

There are many counts of this clonotype. The gene calls are TRBV12-3 or TRBV12-4 and TRBJ2-7; 9 nucleotides agree with TRBD1. The length of the CDR3 is 14 residues. With 5 bases clipped from V and 6 bases from J, the junction kept 8 bases outside the gene matches. The CDR3 sequence is CASSTGTGSLEQYF. The CDR3 DNA follows: TGTGCCAGCAGTACCGGGACAGGGTCTCTCGAGCAGTACTTC.

This clonotype was counted at least ten times. Here the CDR3 reads CASSLAGGFGNEQFF. CDR3 DNA: TGTGCCAGCAGTCTAGCGGGAGGGTTCGGAAATGAGCAGTTCTTC. The chain employs TRBV28 and TRBJ2-1; 12 bases match TRBD2. The CDR3 is 15 residues long. Germline lookup yields CDR1 MDHEN and CDR2 SYDVKM. Trimming took 5 bases from V and 7 from J; bases not matched to a gene: 6.

The J gene is TRBJ1-2, the V gene TRBV5-5; D is undetermined. The germline V gene encodes CDR1 SGHKS and CDR2 YYEKEE (reference sequence). V shed 4 bases and J shed 2 bases, with 9 bases lying between them. The CDR3 sequence is 13 residues long. The CDR3 DNA reads as TGTGCCAGCAGCGCGACAATCAACTATGGCTACACCTTC. It encodes CASSATINYGYTF.

This clonotype was counted many times. The chain couples TRBV3-1 to TRBJ1-1; possibly TRBD1 for D (5 bases). V shed 6 bases and J shed 6 bases, with 14 bases lying between them. CDR1 is LGHDT and CDR2 is YNNKEL in the germline V gene (reference sequence). CDR3 length equals 13 residues. This CDR3 is CASRGRGNAEAFF. The CDR3 DNA reads as TGTGCCAGCAGGGGGAGGGGTAACGCTGAAGCTTTCTTT.